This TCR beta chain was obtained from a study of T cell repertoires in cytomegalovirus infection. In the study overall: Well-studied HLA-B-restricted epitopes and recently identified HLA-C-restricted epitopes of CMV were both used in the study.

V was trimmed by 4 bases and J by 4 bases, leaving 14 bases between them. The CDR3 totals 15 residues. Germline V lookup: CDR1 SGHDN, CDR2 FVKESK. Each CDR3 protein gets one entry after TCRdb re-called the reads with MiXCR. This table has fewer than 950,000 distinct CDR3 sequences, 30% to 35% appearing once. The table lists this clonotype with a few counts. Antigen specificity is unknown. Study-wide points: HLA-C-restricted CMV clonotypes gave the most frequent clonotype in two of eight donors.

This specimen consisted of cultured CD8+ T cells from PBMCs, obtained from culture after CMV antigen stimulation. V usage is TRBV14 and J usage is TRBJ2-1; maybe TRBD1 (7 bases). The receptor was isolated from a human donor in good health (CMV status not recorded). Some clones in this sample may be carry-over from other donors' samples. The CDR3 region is CASSPRSGGYNEQFF. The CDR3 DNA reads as TGTGCCAGCAGCCCACGGTCAGGGGGGTACAATGAGCAGTTCTTC.